The following is a TCR beta chain sequence with its context. Trimming removed 2 bases from V and 2 bases from J, with 18 bases in between. Germline V CDR1 and CDR2: MNHEY, SVGAGI. The CDR3 has 17 residues. Sequencing involved patients with CD8+CD57+ cell expansion previously shown by flow cytometry. Patients had undergone no therapy by the time their blood was sampled. The source of the sample is a study of CD8+CD57+ T cells in acquired aplastic anemia. The wider study: The sorted CD4+ and CD8+ cells yielded an average around 3.2 ug of DNA.

Genomic DNA provided the template from which TCR beta VDJ and CDR3 profiles were obtained. TCRdb used MiXCR to reprocess the reads, holding one entry per CDR3 protein. The repertoire consists of under 250,000 distinct CDR3 sequences, with about 44% occurring once and the leading ten covering under 9%. J is TRBJ1-2 and V is TRBV6-5; D is ambiguous. The origin of this receptor is a human donor with aplastic anemia. The sample was sorted CD4+, CD8+, or CD8+CD57+ T cells (not recorded which) from PBMCs. In DNA form, the CDR3 reads TGTGCCAGCAGTTACCCGACGGTCGACGCGGCAAACTATGGCTACACCTTC. Amino acid sequence: CASSYPTVDAANYGYTF.